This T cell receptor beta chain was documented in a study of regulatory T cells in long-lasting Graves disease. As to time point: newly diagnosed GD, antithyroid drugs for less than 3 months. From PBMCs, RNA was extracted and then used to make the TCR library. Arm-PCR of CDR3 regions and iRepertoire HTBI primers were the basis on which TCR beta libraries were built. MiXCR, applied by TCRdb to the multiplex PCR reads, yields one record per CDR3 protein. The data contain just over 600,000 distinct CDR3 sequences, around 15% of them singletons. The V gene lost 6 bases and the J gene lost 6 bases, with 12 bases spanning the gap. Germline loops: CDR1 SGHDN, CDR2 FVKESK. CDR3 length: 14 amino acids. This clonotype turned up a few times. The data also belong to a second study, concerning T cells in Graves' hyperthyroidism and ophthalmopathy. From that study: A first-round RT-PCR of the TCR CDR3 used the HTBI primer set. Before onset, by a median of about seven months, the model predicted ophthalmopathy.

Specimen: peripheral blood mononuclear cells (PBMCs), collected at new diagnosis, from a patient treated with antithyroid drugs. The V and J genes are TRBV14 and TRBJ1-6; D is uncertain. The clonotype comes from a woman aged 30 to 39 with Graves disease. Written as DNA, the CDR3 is TGTGCCAGCAGGGGAGACTCGGTTAATTCACCCCTCCACTTT. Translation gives CASRGDSVNSPLHF. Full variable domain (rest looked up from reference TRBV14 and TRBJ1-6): EAGVTQFPSHSVIEKGQTVTLRCDPISGHDNLYWYRRVMGKEIKFLLHFVKESKQDESGMPNNRFLAERTGGTYSTLKVQPAELEDSGVYFCASRGDSVNSPLHFGNGTRLTVT.